This T cell receptor (beta chain) was captured in a study of blood T cell repertoires in COVID-19 (dated by TCRdb to 2018 to 2020). Concerning the study at large: Samples covering the acute and convalescent phases of COVID-19 were provided by collaborators in the United States, Italy and Spain. The prospective study material was composed of cDNA or gDNA derived from T cells, B-cell-depleted T cells, or PBMCs. The dataset comprised deeply sampled blood TCRbeta repertoires from subjects exposed to, actively infected with, or recovered from COVID-19. The repertoires were released in a freely available public database meant as a resource for research on the immune response to SARS-CoV-2. The samples were drawn from the first 160 participants of the ongoing ImmuneRACE study and from 950 to 1,500 subjects provided by 6 global collaborators. Sample metadata almost always included a de-identified subject ID, COVID-19 status, age in years and sex. Where available, HLA class I and class II types were obtained from metadata supplied by the sample provider rather than from assay-based typing. What the research found in general, with its limitations: The amount of clinical and demographic metadata varied by source and participant and was provided uncurated.

For this clone: Its antigen remains unidentified. No clone much larger than this one lies a single base away; base qualities are absent.

CDR1 GTSNPN and CDR2 SVGIG were looked up in the germline V gene (reference sequence). Relative to germline, V is 2 bases shorter and J is 2 bases shorter, with 8 bases between their ends. The CDR3 sequence holds 13 residues, the cysteine and phenylalanine included. CDR3 DNA only is kept here, 39 bases in frame from base 1. The immunoSEQ Assay, a bias-controlled multiplex PCR, was used to amplify TCRbeta CDR3 regions from genomic DNA. The source study handled its data this way. Within the assay, amplification of reference gene primers was used to estimate how many nucleated cells each sample contained. Sequence reads were collapsed and filtered to measure the absolute abundance of every unique TCRbeta CDR3 rearrangement. For each sample, productive Simpson clonality was calculated as the square root of Simpson's diversity index across productive rearrangements. In its TCRdb copy, this immuneACCESS table keeps in-frame sequences only and misses some clones. Where compared with another copy, unresolved V genes explain less than half of these, and the others have no known cause. That table is the source of V, J and clone size, and D and trimming were worked out from the DNA. The sample includes some 48,000 clones, with about 92% observed a single time. The top ten constitute around 17% of the sample.

Each collaborating institution followed its own protocols to collect whole blood in K2EDTA tubes. For TCRbeta analysis, collaborators shipped samples as frozen whole blood, isolated PBMCs, or DNA extracted from either of those sample types. Sequencing was done on a sample of peripheral blood. The TCR was taken from a man between 65 and 85 years old with active COVID-19. Recombination joined TRBV30 with TRBJ2-3; TRBD1 might be the D gene, on 5 matching bases. The nucleotide sequence reads as follows: TGTGCCTGGAGTCCAGGGTTCACAGATACGCAGTATTTT. Its translation reads: CAWSPGFTDTQYF.